The T cell receptor (beta chain) described here comes from a study of shared clonotypes between healthy human individuals. Replicate PCRs for sorted subsets used around 200 ng DNA; this equaled 30,000 to 35,000 T cell genomes. The protocol was immunoSEQ multiplex PCR, while the TCRdb copy is restricted to in-frame clones and leaves out a portion. The top ten clones hold more than 1.5% of a sample with about 2,200,000 clones, roughly 91% of them seen once. Study-wide results and caveats: The low donor count limited represented genetic and exposure-history diversity.

The germline CDR1 and CDR2 sequences are LNHDA and SQIVND (reference sequence). V lost 1 base to trimming and J lost 2 bases, with 9 bases between them. The CDR3 contains 15 residues. Only CD45RO-negative cells positively selected for CCR7 counted as naive CD8 cells, so terminally differentiated effector memory CD45RA+ cells were excluded. A remark on this clone: Its antigen is unknown.

The receptor was derived from a man between 18 and 29 years old in good health. Some clones in this sample may be carry-over from other donors' samples. Input material: naive CD8+ T cells from PBMCs. V gene TRBV19 combines with J gene TRBJ1-5, with unresolved D. The CDR3 DNA reads TGTGCCAGTAGTATAGGATCGAGGGGCAATCAGCCCCAGCATTTT. Translating gives CASSIGSRGNQPQHF. Variable domain in full (rest from reference TRBV19 and TRBJ1-5): DGGITQSPKYLFRKEGQNVTLSCEQNLNHDAMYWYRQDPGQGLRLIYYSQIVNDFQKGDIAEGYSVSREKKESFPLTVTSAQKNPTAFYLCASSIGSRGNQPQHFGDGTRLSIL.